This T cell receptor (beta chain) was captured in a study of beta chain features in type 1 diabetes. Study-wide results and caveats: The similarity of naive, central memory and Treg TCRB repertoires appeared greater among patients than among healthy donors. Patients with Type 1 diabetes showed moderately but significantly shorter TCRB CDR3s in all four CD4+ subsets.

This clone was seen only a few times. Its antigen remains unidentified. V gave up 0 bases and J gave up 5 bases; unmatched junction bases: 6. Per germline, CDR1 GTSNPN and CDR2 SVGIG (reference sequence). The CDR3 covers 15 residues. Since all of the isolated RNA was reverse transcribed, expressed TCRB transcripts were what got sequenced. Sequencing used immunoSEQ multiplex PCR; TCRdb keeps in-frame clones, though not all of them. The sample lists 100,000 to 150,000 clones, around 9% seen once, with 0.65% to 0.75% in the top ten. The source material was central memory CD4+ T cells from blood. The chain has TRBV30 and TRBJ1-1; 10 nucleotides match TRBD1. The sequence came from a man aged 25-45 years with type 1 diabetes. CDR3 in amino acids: CAWSVPGTGVTEAFF. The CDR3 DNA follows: TGTGCCTGGAGTGTCCCCGGGACAGGGGTAACTGAAGCTTTCTTT.